Each of the 19 T cell receptor beta chains below was sequenced from the same sample in a study of T cells in localized non-small cell lung cancer (dated by TCRdb to the early 2020s). The library was made by the immunoSEQ multiplex PCR assay. Held by TCRdb, this immuneACCESS table contains in-frame sequences only and omits some clones. Under half of the omission traces to an unresolved V gene where checked; the cause of the rest is unknown. This sample gives roughly 1,500 clones in total; roughly a fifth of them show up just once. The ten largest clonotypes hold roughly an eighth of the sample. Sequenced material: lung tumor tissue, taken before any cancer treatment. These receptors all come from a male donor at least 60 years old with stage I lung adenocarcinoma.

The chain employs TRBV4-1 and TRBJ2-6, with D tentatively TRBD2 (6 bases). The CDR3 is made up of 18 amino acids. Trimming cost V 0 bases and J 0 bases, with 12 bases left between them. From germline, CDR1 is MGHRA and CDR2 YSYEKL. Here the CDR3 reads CASSQEAGTFSGANVLTF. CDR3 in DNA: TGCGCCAGCAGCCAAGAGGCGGGGACCTTCTCTGGGGCCAACGTCCTGACTTTC.

V usage is TRBV6-8 and J usage is TRBJ2-7; maybe TRBD2 (7 bases). This CDR3 comprises 14 residues. V was trimmed by 6 bases and J by 3 bases, leaving 15 bases between them. Per the germline V gene, CDR1 is MNHGY and CDR2 is SAAAGT. CDR3 sequence: CASRSGGAVYEQYF. The CDR3 coding sequence is TGTGCCAGCAGATCTGGGGGGGCGGTCTACGAGCAGTACTTC.

This clone was seen more than once but under ten times. The rearrangement uses TRBV6-7 and TRBJ2-7, with TRBD2 matching 9 bases. TRBV6-7 is marked as an open reading frame, function uncertain. The CDR3 has 15 amino acids. V gave up 2 bases and J gave up 6 bases; unmatched junction bases: 8. The CDR3 is CASSYPPGAGGEQYF. CDR3 coding DNA: TGTGCCAGCAGTTACCCCCCGGGAGCGGGGGGCGAGCAGTACTTC.

This clone is classed as large. The CDR3 sequence is CASSPISGTLNTEAFF. The DNA for the CDR3 is TGTGCCAGCAGTCCAATCTCCGGGACATTGAACACTGAAGCTTTCTTT. V usage is TRBV28 and J usage is TRBJ1-1; TRBD1 might be the D (6 bases). The CDR3 length is 16 residues. V was shortened by 5 bases and J by 0 bases, with 16 bases between the two germline ends. Germline assignment: CDR1 MDHEN and CDR2 SYDVKM. The variable domain in full, with the rest retrieved from reference TRBV28 and TRBJ1-1, is DVKVTQSSRYLVKRTGEKVFLECVQDMDHENMFWYRQDPGLGLRLIYFSYDVKMKEKGDIPEGYSVSREKKERFSLILESASTNQTSMYLCASSPISGTLNTEAFFGQGTRLTVV.

V usage is TRBV28 and J usage is TRBJ2-6; tentatively, D is TRBD2 (6 bases). The length of the CDR3 is 17 residues. V lost 7 bases and J 4 bases, leaving 20 bases between the germline ends. CDR1 is MDHEN and CDR2 is SYDVKM in the germline V gene. The CDR3 sequence is CASTPIVGTVGANVLTF. The CDR3 DNA reads as TGTGCCAGCACCCCCATAGTGGGGACTGTCGGGGCCAACGTCCTGACTTTC.

This clone turned up a few times. The rearrangement joins TRBV28 to TRBJ2-7; TRBD1 matches 12 bases. The CDR3 has 14 residues. Germline V gene data show CDR1 as MDHEN and CDR2 as SYDVKM. The J segment lost 8 bases and the V segment lost 8 bases, leaving 10 bases of the junction unmatched. The CDR3 DNA sequence: TGTGCCAGCTTTACCGGGACAGGGGGCTCTAAGCAGTACTTC. It encodes CASFTGTGGSKQYF.

This clone has only a few counts. This chain links TRBV6-8 with TRBJ2-5; D is ambiguous. This CDR3 spans 14 amino acids. CDR1 and CDR2 from the germline V gene are MNHGY and SAAAGT. V was clipped by 5 bases and J by 2 bases, with 12 bases between them. Written as DNA, the CDR3 is TGTGCCAGCAGTCAGCAGAAATTGCAAGAGACCCAGTACTTC. Encoded protein: CASSQQKLQETQYF.

This clone was detected a few times. The chain combines TRBV9 with TRBJ2-1; 10 bases match TRBD1. CDR1 is SGDLS, CDR2 YYNGEE, per germline. The CDR3 covers 18 residues. With V trimmed by 0 bases and J by 1 base, 7 bases remained unmatched. As DNA, the CDR3 is TGTGCCAGCAGCGTAGTAGGAGGGGGACAGGGGTCCTACAATGAGCAGTTCTTC. This translates into CASSVVGGGQGSYNEQFF.

There are a few counts of this clone. The chain employs TRBV30 and TRBJ1-6; no clear D. Trimming pared 0 bases from V and 0 bases from J, leaving 12 bases between. Germline CDR1 GTSNPN, CDR2 SVGIG (reference sequence). The CDR3 is 17 residues long. DNA for the CDR3: TGTGCCTGGAGTGTTGATACGCTCGGCTCCTATAATTCACCCCTCCACTTT. Its protein product is CAWSVDTLGSYNSPLHF.

The table lists this clone with a few counts. The V and J genes are TRBV14 and TRBJ1-1; unclear D gene. The germline CDR1 and CDR2 sequences are SGHDN and FVKESK. CDR3 length: 13 residues. V lost 0 bases to trimming and J lost 3 bases, with 5 bases between them. DNA for the CDR3: TGTGCCAGCAGCCAAGATCAGCACACTGAAGCTTTCTTT. It yields the protein CASSQDQHTEAFF.

The chain is built from TRBV28 and TRBJ2-7; no firm D call. The CDR3 has 15 residues. V was trimmed by 5 bases and J by 2 bases, leaving 16 bases between them. Germline V CDR1 and CDR2: MDHEN, SYDVKM. CDR3 coding DNA: TGTGCCAGCAGTCCACAACTGGGCGGTCCCTACGAGCAGTACTTC. It is translated as CASSPQLGGPYEQYF.

This clone appeared once. The rearrangement uses TRBV30 and TRBJ2-7, with D maybe TRBD1 (6 bases). The germline V gene has CDR1 GTSNPN and CDR2 SVGIG (reference sequence). Trimming cost V 2 bases and J 12 bases, with 17 bases left between them. The CDR3 consists of 12 residues. CDR3 residues: CAWSYLPGDRYF. The DNA for the CDR3 is TGTGCCTGGAGTTATCTCCCAGGGGACCGGTACTTC.

The chain recombines TRBV14 with TRBJ2-2; D unclear. V shed 2 bases and J shed 9 bases, with 13 bases lying between them. The CDR3 has 14 amino acids. Germline values: CDR1 SGHDN, CDR2 FVKESK. Here the CDR3 reads CASSQSLFVRELFF. As DNA, the CDR3 is TGTGCCAGCAGCCAATCACTTTTTGTGCGGGAGCTGTTTTTT. Full variable domain (missing parts from reference TRBV14 and TRBJ2-2): EAGVTQFPSHSVIEKGQTVTLRCDPISGHDNLYWYRRVMGKEIKFLLHFVKESKQDESGMPNNRFLAERTGGTYSTLKVQPAELEDSGVYFCASSQSLFVRELFFGEGSRLTVL.

This clone was seen a few times. The chain couples TRBV12-5 to TRBJ2-2, with TRBD2 matching over 8 bases. The CDR3 length is 17 residues. Germline values: CDR1 LGHNT, CDR2 FRNRAP. The CDR3 reads CAPAMSRREVNTGELFF. CDR3 bases: TGTGCCCCAGCCATGAGTAGGCGGGAGGTAAATACCGGGGAGCTGTTTTTT.

This clone is deemed medium-sized. The rearrangement joins TRBV4-1 to TRBJ2-3; D may correspond to TRBD1 or TRBD2 (5 bases each). The CDR3 is made up of 13 amino acids. The V gene's germline CDR1 is MGHRA and CDR2 YSYEKL. Trimming shortened V by 5 bases and J by 6 bases, and 12 bases separated the two germline ends. The CDR3 loop is CASSLAGSDTQYF. In DNA, the CDR3 is TGCGCCAGCAGCTTGGCAGGGAGTGATACGCAGTATTTT.

This clone was seen more than once but under ten times. This chain links TRBV9 with TRBJ2-7; the D gene could be TRBD1 or TRBD2 (5 bases each). V was cut by 5 bases and J by 3 bases, with 12 bases left in between. The V gene's germline CDR1 is SGDLS and CDR2 YYNGEE. CDR3 length: 13 amino acids. CDR3 coding DNA: TGTGCCAGCAGTGTCTCAGGGAGCTACGAGCAGTACTTC. Translating it yields CASSVSGSYEQYF.

The V gene is TRBV11-3, the J gene TRBJ2-4; TRBD1 agrees at 8 bases. After removal of 5 bases from V and 2 bases from J, the junction contained 8 bases not matched to a gene. Germline V gene lookup returns CDR1 SGHNT and CDR2 YENEEA. CDR3 length equals 16 residues. CDR3 bases: TGTGCCAGCAGCCTCCGGACAGGGTTGACCAAAAACATTCAGTACTTC. Translated, it gives CASSLRTGLTKNIQYF.

This clone was counted between two and nine times. The chain recombines TRBV28 with TRBJ1-2, with D possibly TRBD1 on 5 matching bases. Germline V gene lookup returns CDR1 MDHEN and CDR2 SYDVKM. V was shortened by 5 bases and J by 2 bases, with 18 bases between the two germline ends. This CDR3 is built from 16 residues. In DNA, the CDR3 is TGTGCCAGCAGTCTGACAGTGCCCTCACCAAACTATGGCTACACCTTC. This sequence encodes CASSLTVPSPNYGYTF.

The CDR3 DNA reads as TGTGCCAGCAGTGCCCAGGGTGAGGAGCAGTACTTC. It encodes CASSAQGEEQYF. J is TRBJ2-7 and V is TRBV2; TRBD1 is a possible D gene (5 bases). V lost 4 bases, J lost 7 bases, and 11 bases lay in between. This CDR3 region has 12 residues. Per germline, CDR1 SNHLY and CDR2 FYNNEI.